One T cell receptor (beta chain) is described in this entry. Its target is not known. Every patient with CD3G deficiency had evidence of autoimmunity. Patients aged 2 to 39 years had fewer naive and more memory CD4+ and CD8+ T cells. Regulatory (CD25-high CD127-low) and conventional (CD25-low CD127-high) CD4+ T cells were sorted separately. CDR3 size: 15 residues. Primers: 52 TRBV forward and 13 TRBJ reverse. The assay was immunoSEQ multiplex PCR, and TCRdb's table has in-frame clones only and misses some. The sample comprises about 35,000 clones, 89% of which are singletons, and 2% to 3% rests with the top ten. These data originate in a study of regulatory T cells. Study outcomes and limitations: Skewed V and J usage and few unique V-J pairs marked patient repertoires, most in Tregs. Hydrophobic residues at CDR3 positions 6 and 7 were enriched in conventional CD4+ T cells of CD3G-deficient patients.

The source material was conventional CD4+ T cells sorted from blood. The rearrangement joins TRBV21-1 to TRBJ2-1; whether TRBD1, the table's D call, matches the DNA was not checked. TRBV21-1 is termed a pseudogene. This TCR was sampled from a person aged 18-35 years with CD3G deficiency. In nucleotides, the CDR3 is TGTGCCAGCAGCAGCGTCTACAGCTCCTACAATGAGCAGTTCTTC. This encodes CASSSVYSSYNEQFF.